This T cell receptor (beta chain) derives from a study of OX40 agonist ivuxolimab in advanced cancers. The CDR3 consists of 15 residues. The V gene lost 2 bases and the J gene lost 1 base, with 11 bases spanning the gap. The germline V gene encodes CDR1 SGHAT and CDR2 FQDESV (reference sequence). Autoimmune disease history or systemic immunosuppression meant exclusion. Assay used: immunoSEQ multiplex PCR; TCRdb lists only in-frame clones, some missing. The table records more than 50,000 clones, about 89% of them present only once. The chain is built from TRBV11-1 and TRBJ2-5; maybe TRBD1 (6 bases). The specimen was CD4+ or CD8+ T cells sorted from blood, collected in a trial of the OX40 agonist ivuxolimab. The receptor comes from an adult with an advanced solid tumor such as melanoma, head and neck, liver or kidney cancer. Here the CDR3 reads CASSLSGGLQETQYF. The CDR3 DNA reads TGTGCCAGCAGCTTAAGTGGGGGCCTCCAAGAGACCCAGTACTTC.